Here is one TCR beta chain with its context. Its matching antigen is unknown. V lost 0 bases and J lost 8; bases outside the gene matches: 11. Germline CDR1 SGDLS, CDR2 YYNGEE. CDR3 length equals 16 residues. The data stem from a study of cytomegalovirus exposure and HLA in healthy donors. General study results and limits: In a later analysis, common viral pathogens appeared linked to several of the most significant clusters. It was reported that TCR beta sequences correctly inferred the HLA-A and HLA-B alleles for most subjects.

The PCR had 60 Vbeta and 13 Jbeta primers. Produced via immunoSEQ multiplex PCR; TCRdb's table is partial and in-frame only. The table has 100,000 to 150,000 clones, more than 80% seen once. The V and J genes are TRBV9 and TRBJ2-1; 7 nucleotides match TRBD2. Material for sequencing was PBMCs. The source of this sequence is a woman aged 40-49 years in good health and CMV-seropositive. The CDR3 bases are TGTGCCAGCAGCGTAGGAATAGCGGGTACGGGGGATGAGCAGTTCTTC. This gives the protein CASSVGIAGTGDEQFF.